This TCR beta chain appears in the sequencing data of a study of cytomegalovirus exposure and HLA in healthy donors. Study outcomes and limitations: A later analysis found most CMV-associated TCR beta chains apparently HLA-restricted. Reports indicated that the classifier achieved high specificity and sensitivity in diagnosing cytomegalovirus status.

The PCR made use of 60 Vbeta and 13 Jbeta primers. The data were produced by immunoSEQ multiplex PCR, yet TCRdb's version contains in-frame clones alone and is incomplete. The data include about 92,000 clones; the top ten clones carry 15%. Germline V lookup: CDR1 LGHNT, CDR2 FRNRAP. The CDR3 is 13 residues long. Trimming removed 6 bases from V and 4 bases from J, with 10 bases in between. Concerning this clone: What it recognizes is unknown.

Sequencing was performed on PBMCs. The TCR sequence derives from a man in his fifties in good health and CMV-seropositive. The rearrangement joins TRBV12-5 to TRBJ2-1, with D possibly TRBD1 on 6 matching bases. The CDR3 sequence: CASGDRTYNEQFF. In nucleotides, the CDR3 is TGTGCTAGTGGGGACAGAACGTACAATGAGCAGTTCTTC. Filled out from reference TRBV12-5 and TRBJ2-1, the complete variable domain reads DARVTQTPRHKVTEMGQEVTMRCQPILGHNTVFWYRQTMMQGLELLAYFRNRAPLDDSGMPKDRFSAEMPDATLATLKIQPSEPRDSAVYFCASGDRTYNEQFFGPGTRLTVL.